At least ten counts were recorded for the clone carrying this T cell receptor (beta chain). Exposed enrollees encountered a COVID-19 case at some point within 2 weeks before study entry. This sample stems from a study of blood T cell repertoires in COVID-19. Study-level background: Spain, Italy and the United States supplied samples that represented acute and convalescent COVID-19.

The CDR3 is 15 amino acids. The trim removed 4 bases at V and 8 bases at J, leaving 10 bases unmatched. Germline assignment: CDR1 SGHTA and CDR2 FQGTGA. Generated by immunoSEQ multiplex PCR, the TCRdb table keeps only in-frame clones and is missing some. Among roughly 230,000 clones listed, 85% were seen once. This receptor was obtained from a woman aged 45-59 years who had been exposed to COVID-19. The chain recombines TRBV7-3 with TRBJ2-1, with 8 bases that match TRBD1. Specimen: PBMCs or T cells enriched from blood (not recorded which). CDR3 amino acids: CASSSRTGIRDEQFF. The CDR3 nucleotides are TGTGCCAGCAGCTCGCGGACAGGGATTAGAGATGAGCAGTTCTTC.